The 15 T cell receptor delta chains reported below all come from one sample, sequenced in a study of Vδ1+ human thymocytes. These TCRs' antigens remain unknown. RNA was extracted from the cells and then reverse transcribed. Pooled V-gene forward primers with one constant-region reverse primer generated the CDR3 amplicons by multiplex PCR. TCRdb reapplied CATT to the multiplex PCR reads. Of about 75,000 delta-chain clones detected, 30% to 40% appear once; the ten largest clones hold about 0.26%. Study-wide results and limits: In the thymus, TRG and TRD repertoires looked highly polyclonal with Gaussian CDR3 lengths.

The sequencing sample was made of Vdelta1+ gamma-delta thymocytes from the thymus. Documented subset: FACS-sorted CD3+ TCRalphabeta- TCRVdelta1+ TCRVdelta2- thymocytes. These receptors all stem from a boy under two years old who had congenital heart surgery.

The chain employs TRDV1 and TRDJ1, with D possibly TRDD2 on 6 matching bases. This CDR3 comprises 17 residues. V gave up 4 bases and J gave up 0 bases, with 18 bases separating them. Germline V gives CDR1 TSWWSYY, CDR2 QGS. As DNA, the CDR3 is TGTGCTCTTGGGGTGATACTTCCTTTCCTGTACACCGATAAACTCATCTTT. This translates into CALGVILPFLYTDKLIF.

This clone was observed a handful of times. The chain carries TRDV1 and TRDJ1, with 9 bases aligning to TRDD3. Germline lookup yields CDR1 TSWWSYY and CDR2 QGS. J gave up 10 bases and V 1 base, and 28 bases lay outside the gene matches. The CDR3 sequence is 21 residues long. The CDR3 DNA follows: TGTGCTCTTGGGGAACATCGACCTCTGTACTGGGGGAAAGGAGGGGTCCGGAGACTCATCTTT. It codes for CALGEHRPLYWGKGGVRRLIF.

This sequence joins TRDV1 and TRDJ1; 11 bases line up with TRDD3. Germline V gene sequence: CDR1 TSWWSYY, CDR2 QGS. V was clipped by 0 bases and J by 3 bases; unmatched bases: 24. The CDR3 runs to 23 residues. The CDR3 region is CALGELGPPFEIYWGISPDKLIF. CDR3 nucleotides: TGTGCTCTTGGGGAACTAGGCCCGCCCTTTGAGATATACTGGGGGATAAGTCCCGATAAACTCATCTTT.

V is TRDV1 and J is TRDJ1; 9 bases agree with TRDD3. V lost 2 bases, J lost 4 bases, and 32 bases stayed unmatched. Germline values: CDR1 TSWWSYY, CDR2 QGS. This CDR3 is 24 amino acids long. The CDR3 reads CALGESTPLRPITGGIWALDKLIF. DNA of the CDR3: TGTGCTCTTGGGGAATCCACGCCCCTTCGGCCGATAACTGGGGGAATATGGGCGCTCGATAAACTCATCTTT.

J is TRDJ1 and V is TRDV1; 9 bases are shared with TRDD2. Trimming removed 4 bases from V and 2 bases from J; junction bases left unmatched: 20. This CDR3 comprises 20 residues. From germline, CDR1 is TSWWSYY and CDR2 QGS. CDR3 bases: TGTGCTCTTGGGGTCATCGACCCTTCCTACGGGGGATCAGGTACCGATAAACTCATCTTT. Its protein product is CALGVIDPSYGGSGTDKLIF.

This clone turned up a few times. V gene TRDV1 combines with J gene TRDJ1, with 11 bases fitting TRDD3. The germline CDR1 and CDR2 sequences are TSWWSYY and QGS. This CDR3 spans 22 amino acids. V dropped 2 bases and J dropped 0; count of bases not matched to a gene: 20. Here the CDR3 DNA reads TGTGCTCTTGGGGAAAAGTTGGACTGGGGGATAAAGAGGGGGGTTTACACCGATAAACTCATCTTT. Translated: CALGEKLDWGIKRGVYTDKLIF.

The rearrangement uses TRDV1 and TRDJ1; TRDD3 matches 9 bases. CDR1 TSWWSYY and CDR2 QGS come from the germline V gene. There are 20 residues in the CDR3. After removal of 2 bases from V and 4 bases from J, the junction contained 20 bases not matched to a gene. In DNA form, the CDR3 reads TGTGCTCTTGGGGAAATTTCCTACCCCTGGGGGATCGTGGTTAGCGATAAACTCATCTTT. Translation gives CALGEISYPWGIVVSDKLIF.

This clone showed up just a few times. V is TRDV1 and J is TRDJ1; TRDD2 matches at 9 bases. The CDR3 length is 17 residues. Looked up from germline, CDR1 is TSWWSYY and CDR2 is QGS. Trimming cost V 1 base and J 9 bases; bases outside gene matches: 15. CDR3 DNA: TGTGCTCTTGGGGAACCCCTTCCTACCCTGGGGTCCGGAGAACTCATCTTT. This codes for CALGEPLPTLGSGELIF.

This clone was seen a handful of times. The rearrangement links TRDV1 to TRDJ1, with a tentative D call TRDD2 (5 bases). V lost 1 base to trimming and J lost 2 bases, with 17 bases between them. The CDR3 has 17 residues. CDR1 and CDR2 (germline): TSWWSYY, QGS. The CDR3 reads CALGEHFPRLSTDKLIF. CDR3 bases: TGTGCTCTTGGGGAACACTTCCCCCGCTTGAGTACCGATAAACTCATCTTT.

The chain combines TRDV1 with TRDJ1; 8 nucleotides line up with TRDD3. Germline CDR1 is TSWWSYY and CDR2 is QGS. The trim removed 2 bases at V and 4 bases at J, leaving 21 bases unmatched. CDR3 length: 20 residues. CDR3 sequence: CALGEEATTGPLGGRDKLIF. CDR3 sequence (DNA): TGTGCTCTTGGGGAAGAAGCCACTACGGGTCCACTGGGGGGCCGCGATAAACTCATCTTT.

This clone came up a few times. The chain carries TRDV1 and TRDJ1; 8 bases align to TRDD3. The germline gives CDR1 TSWWSYY, CDR2 QGS. This CDR3 comprises 20 residues. The V gene end was trimmed by 2 bases and the J gene end by 0 bases; junction bases not matched to a gene: 17. This chain's CDR3 is CALGETLLPGGRPYTDKLIF. CDR3 bases: TGTGCTCTTGGGGAAACCCTCCTACCTGGGGGAAGACCGTACACCGATAAACTCATCTTT.

This clone was found once. The chain combines TRDV1 with TRDJ1; 9 positions match TRDD3. V gave up 1 base and J gave up 0 bases; unmatched junction bases: 15. The CDR3 spans 20 residues. CDR1 is TSWWSYY and CDR2 is QGS in the germline V gene. DNA of the CDR3: TGTGCTCTTGGGGAACCCGCGGACGCGGAGGGGGATACCCACACCGATAAACTCATCTTT. Translation gives CALGEPADAEGDTHTDKLIF.

The chain is built from TRDV2 and TRDJ1, with TRDD3 as a possible D gene (5 bases). Germline values: CDR1 GEAIGNYY, CDR2 EKD. Trimming took off 3 bases at V and 5 bases at J, with 15 bases between the two ends. This CDR3 is 14 amino acids long. CDR3 sequence (DNA): TGTGCCTGTGACGTTGCGGGGGGGGCAGATAAACTCATCTTT. Translated: CACDVAGGADKLIF.

This chain uses TRDV1 with TRDJ1; TRDD3 matches at 11 bases. Germline loops: CDR1 TSWWSYY, CDR2 QGS. The CDR3 has 17 residues. V gave up 0 bases and J gave up 11 bases; unmatched junction bases: 14. CDR3 amino acids: CALGELAGGYWRVYLIF. DNA of the CDR3: TGTGCTCTTGGGGAACTAGCTGGGGGATACTGGAGGGTATACCTCATCTTT.

This clone was detected a few times. The J gene is TRDJ1, the V gene TRDV1, with TRDD3 as a possible D gene (6 bases). Trimming stripped 0 bases from V and 0 bases from J, with 29 bases between. Germline V CDR1 and CDR2: TSWWSYY, QGS. This CDR3 is 22 amino acids long. DNA for the CDR3: TGTGCTCTTGGGGAACTATTAGCTGAGGAGTGGGGGGACTCTACGTACACCGATAAACTCATCTTT. It translates to CALGELLAEEWGDSTYTDKLIF.